This T cell receptor beta chain originates from a study of long-term antiretroviral therapy in people with HIV (dated by TCRdb to 2022 to 2024). Background on the whole study: Collection of the earliest samples took place about a decade ahead of the 2015 WHO recommendation for immediate ART, at a time when ART was typically delayed until CD4 counts fell. This retrospective serial study examined whether starting ART and sustained HIV suppression were associated with changes in the composition and diversity of the TRB repertoire in peripheral blood. A total of 150 to 200 cryopreserved PBMC samples were contributed to the cohort by 30 adults with confirmed HIV infection, with samples collected serially over a mean of 6 years (range 1-12). About 35% of the 30 participants with HIV were female. No cross-contamination during QIAcube processing was shown when test extractions of a monoclonal T-cell line were performed alongside fewer than 35 polyclonal samples.

Participants were included only if at least one PBMC sample before ART initiation and at least two post-ART samples were available. Treatment was received in the United States of America by all participants with HIV. Before DNA extraction, cryopreserved samples of about 0.95-11 million PBMC were thawed and washed. At the time of the earliest PBMC sample, participants with HIV were aged between roughly 20 and 60 years. PBMC samples from each participant spanned 1-4 timepoints before ART initiation and 2-8 timepoints after ART initiation, with a median of 7 samples. Serial HIV viral load, CD4+ T-cell count, ART history and demographic data were obtained for every participant. Genomic DNA was extracted from unsorted PBMC with a Qiagen kit on a QIAcube, processed in batches of 12 samples. Summary of the overall study and its limitations: CDR3 length ranges in HIV repertoires were narrower than in controls, and network structure suggested an antigen-experienced repertoire with only a slight naive shift after ART. Because pre-ART samples had limited cell numbers, profiling was done on unsorted PBMC rather than on sorted CD4+ and CD8+ T cells. Starting ART was linked to a significant rise in TRB diversity, yet even after long-term ART the diversity remained significantly lower than in transplant donor controls. Samples dated from the mid-2000s to the late 2010s, and the ART regimens used may be less effective than current ones. Inferences about post-ART repertoire changes are limited because no data were available on ART adherence, viral resistance or therapy changes. Because PBMC availability was limited, only the TCR beta chain was sequenced, with no alpha chain pairing. The repertoire was dominated across all time points by expanded TRB clones identified before ART initiation, although this dominance was seen to fluctuate and to decrease in many PLHIV after ART.

From V the trimming removes 5 bases and from J it removes 4 bases, while the gene matches leave 10 bases of the junction unaccounted for. The CDR3 runs 16 amino acids, cysteine and phenylalanine included. CDR3 DNA is the only sequence kept; it has 48 bases, read in frame from the first base. From a lookup of the germline V gene (reference sequence), CDR1 and CDR2 are SEHNR and FQNEAQ. The immunoSEQ hsTCRB v3.0 assay was used at survey level resolution for TRB variable region sequencing. A depth of roughly 35,000-55,000 T-cell genomes per sample was targeted for TRB sequencing. An Illumina MiSeq with a v3 150-cycle kit was used to sequence the pooled TRB libraries. The authors processed their data as follows. Repertoire analysis was performed in R inside a reproducible Nextflow workflow that covered QC, data transformation and analysis. Custom analyses were implemented in LymphoSeq2, an R package for AIRR-Seq data exploration. After excluding a handful of samples that yielded fewer than 5000 total TRB sequences, approximately 180 HIV repertoires remained for analysis. Among the roughly 190 retained HIV repertoires, approximately 61 were collected before ART initiation and approximately 130 after ART initiation. Each repertoire was downsampled to 5000 TRB nucleotide sequences, and summary statistics were averaged across 100 downsampling iterations. Only TRB sequences with CDR3 regions of at least seven amino acids were retained for analysis. Diversity was assessed using a clonality score derived from Shannon entropy and using the Gini coefficient. Repertoire networks linked the top 5000 CDR3 amino acid sequences whenever two sequences differed by an edit distance of one. For TRB CDR3 amino acid sequences, antigen specificity groups and MHC restriction were predicted with GLIPH2. To flag known associations with CMV, EBV, HIV or tissue antigens, CDR3 amino acid sequences were compared against VDJdb and McPAS-TCR. Pre-ART, post-ART and control groups were compared with Wilcoxon signed-rank tests and Holm-Bonferroni correction. TCRdb mirrors the immuneACCESS table, restricted to in-frame sequences. Some clones are absent from its copies; in checked studies, under half trace to an unresolved V gene, and the reason for the others is unknown. V, J and clone size reflect that table, while D and trimming were determined from the DNA. The sample includes more than 25,000 clones, with about 89% observed a single time. The ten top clones hold roughly 4% of the sample.

Remarks on this clone: The clone's antigen remains unknown. No qualities accompany the bases; no much larger clone lies one base away.

The origin of this receptor is a man between 18 and 29 years old with HIV. The chain employs TRBV7-9 and TRBJ2-2; TRBD2 matches 7 bases in the middle. The sequencing used unsorted PBMCs, collected 3.1 years after starting antiretroviral therapy. The CDR3 region reads CASSTTRGRITGELFF. The DNA sequence follows: TGTGCCAGCAGCACAACCCGCGGGAGAATCACCGGGGAGCTGTTTTTT.